Given below is one TCR beta chain in context. This sample is part of a study of identical twins. Template switching added a universal primer site; cDNA carried unique molecular identifiers. TCRdb itself ran the 5' RACE reads through MiXCR, one entry per CDR3 protein. The repertoire holds some 570,000 distinct CDR3 sequences, with around 22% as singletons. These data were also reused for a study on yellow fever vaccine responses in identical twins.

Sequencing used CD4+ T cells sorted from blood. The source is a woman between 18 and 30 years old in good health.

The CDR3 sequence is CASSPRSGSGGYGYTF. CDR3 bases: TGTGCCAGCAGCCCCCGAAGCGGCAGTGGAGGGTATGGCTACACCTTC. The chain links TRBV5-4 to TRBJ1-2; D is uncertain. The CDR3 has 16 amino acids. Germline loops: CDR1 SGHNT, CDR2 YYREEE (reference sequence). V shed 4 bases and J shed 5 bases, with 21 bases lying between them.